The entry that follows covers one T cell receptor beta chain sequence. Its cognate antigen is unknown. 13 Jbeta primers and 60 Vbeta primers were used for the PCR. Produced via immunoSEQ multiplex PCR; TCRdb's table is partial and in-frame only. This table has some 120,000 clones, roughly 84% appearing once. The CDR3 contains 12 residues. Between the trimmed V and J ends, which lost 5 bases and 0 bases, there was a span of 2 bases. Germline assignment: CDR1 SGHAT and CDR2 FQNNGV. This specimen belongs to a study of cytomegalovirus exposure and HLA in healthy donors. Study results and caveats: In a later analysis, around 18,000 TCR beta sequences were associated with HLA alleles at 0.05 false discovery rate.

The J gene is TRBJ1-3, the V gene TRBV11-2; D is undetermined. The clonotype was recovered from a woman younger than 30 in good health and CMV-seropositive. Sequences were obtained from PBMCs. The CDR3 region is CASSRSGNTIYF. Here the CDR3 DNA reads TGTGCCAGCAGCCGCTCTGGAAACACCATATATTTT.